This TCR beta chain came from a study of vaccination and CD4 T cells after COVID-19. The wider study: Overlapping peptides covering the spike proteins of SARS-CoV-2, HCoV-NL63, HCoV-OC43 and HCoV-229E were added to stimulate cells.

With the Oncomine TCR Beta short-read assay, DNA from cultured CD4+ T cells was sequenced. Cultured CD4+ T cells yielded the extracted genomic DNA. TCRdb re-called the PCR reads with MiXCR, one entry per CDR3 protein. The table includes some 11,000 distinct CDR3 sequences, about 38% detected once. In this sample, this clonotype turned up a few times. The antigen is unknown. CDR3 length: 13 amino acids. Trimming took off 3 bases at V and 2 bases at J, with 7 bases between the two ends. Germline CDR1 SGHTA, CDR2 FQGNSA. Indicated treatment: approximately nine-day PBMC culture with coronavirus spike peptide pools or control peptides (ViraFEST assay). Before TCRs were sequenced, ViraFEST expanded antigen-specific T cells with peptide pools.

This chain links TRBV7-2 with TRBJ1-2, with D unclear. The TCR sequence derives from a human donor who had recovered from COVID-19. The sequences come from CD4+ T cells from blood, cultured in vitro, collected after SARS-CoV-2 vaccination. CDR3 in amino acids: CASSFGINYGYTF. The CDR3 region has the DNA TGTGCCAGCAGCTTCGGCATAAACTATGGCTACACCTTC.